This TCR beta chain originates from a study of cytomegalovirus exposure and HLA in healthy donors. General study points: The study labeled more than 150 TCR beta chains cytomegalovirus-associated. TCR clusters originating in the first cohort tended to co-occur in the roughly 120 validation repertoires, according to a later analysis.

Trimming removed 5 bases from V and 7 bases from J; junction bases left unmatched: 13. CDR1 is SGHTA and CDR2 is FQGNSA in the germline V gene. This CDR3 has 16 amino acids. Sequencing was performed with immunoSEQ multiplex PCR; in TCRdb, only in-frame clones are kept and a portion is missing. The sample comprises roughly 130,000 clones, approximately 91% of which are singletons, and 1.4% rests with the top ten. The donors were part of the approximately 120-subject validation cohort, which stood apart from the approximately 640-subject first cohort. Note on this clone: What it binds is not known.

The specimen sequenced was PBMCs. V and J are TRBV7-2 and TRBJ2-7; 11 bases agree with TRBD2. The TCR comes from a man aged 30-40 years in good health and CMV-seronegative. The CDR3 sequence is CASSPGLLAGGGEQYF. CDR3 coding DNA: TGTGCCAGCAGCCCAGGCCTCCTAGCGGGAGGCGGGGAGCAGTACTTC.